This record concerns one T cell receptor (beta chain) sequence. Its antigen is unknown. Sequencing libraries for TCR beta were prepared with iRepertoire HTBI primers and Arm-PCR of CDR3 regions. TCRdb used MiXCR to reprocess the multiplex PCR reads, holding one entry per CDR3 protein. This sample yields about 420,000 distinct CDR3 sequences, of which about 25% are seen a single time; about 27% belongs to the top ten. Time point given: persistent/refractory GD, antithyroid drugs over 5 years with positive TRAb. Construction of the TCR library relied on RNA isolated from PBMCs. Peripheral blood, around 9.4 milliliters of it, was drawn into EDTA tubes. The data are from a study of regulatory T cells in long-lasting Graves disease. General observations from the study: Patients whose Graves' disease persisted exhibited lower TCR diversity than those newly diagnosed. New patients shared fewer public clonotypes (966) than persistent patients did (around 2,900).

The sequenced sample was peripheral blood mononuclear cells (PBMCs), obtained when the disease was refractory, from a patient treated with antithyroid drugs. The sequence was obtained from a female donor with Graves disease.

The CDR3 is CASSLGWTDTQYF. The CDR3 DNA sequence: TGCGCCAGCAGCTTAGGGTGGACAGATACGCAGTATTTT. The chain combines TRBV5-1 with TRBJ2-3; D not resolved. Germline V CDR1 and CDR2: SGHRS, YFSETQ. The CDR3 spans 13 residues. The V and J ends lost 2 bases and 3 bases respectively, with 7 bases between them.